This T cell receptor (beta chain) was profiled in a study of cytomegalovirus exposure and HLA in healthy donors (dated by TCRdb to 2016 to 2017). Regarding the complete study: An earlier analysis of roughly 500 of the donors reported 250 to 350 Gb of sequence data and around 120 million unique TCR beta sequences from some 180 million T cells. Genome-wide SNP genotypes for about 60% of the roughly 670 donors were used in a later genetic analysis, which treated that subset as a discovery cohort. To decide whether each TCR beta V gene segment behaved as functional or pseudogenic, an earlier analysis of some 600 of the donors relied on high-throughput TCR beta sequencing. In the later analysis, no new phenotypic data were used to find candidate immune exposures; instead, reliance was placed on TCR beta sequences and their occurrence across donors. The aim of the study was to test whether cataloging public T cell receptors could identify signatures of past pathogen exposure. Typing coverage varied by locus: about 620-640 donors for A, B, C, DRB1 and DQB1; 500 to 550 for DQA1; more than 600 for DPA1; roughly 450 for DPB1. On average, roughly 250,000 unique TCR beta nucleotide sequences were sequenced per donor among more than 350 genotyped donors of the cohort, with 15% to 20% of those sequences being non-productive. To predict cytomegalovirus infection status, the study combined high-throughput TCR immunosequencing, statistical association of individual TCRs with disease status, and machine learning. Roughly 300 gigabases of sequencing data and approximately 85 million unique TCR sequences were included in an early release covering over 600 HLA-typed donors. The genetic ancestry cluster associated with self-reported Caucasian donors included 81% of the approximately 400 genotyped donors. To study patterns of TCR occurrence, a later analysis re-analyzed previously published TCR beta repertoires from under 750 donors and added high-resolution HLA genotyping. Class I and class II HLA loci were covered by the typing at four-digit resolution. In addition to the first cohort of 650 to 800 subjects, a separate validation cohort of around 110 different subjects was used. Roughly 5 DR-DQ haplotypes were treated as single units for association and clustering because of strong linkage in the cohort. The study used immunosequencing to profile the T cell repertoires of hundreds of subjects and linked those repertoires to cytomegalovirus serostatus. Donor age, sex, ethnicity and CMV serostatus were compiled together with the repertoire data. All discovery cohort repertoires had been generated on a single sequencing platform. Overall results and qualifications from the work: Some IMGT-functional V segments, including TRBV6-2 and TRBV6-3, could not be told apart with the 87-base-pair reads, so those segments were excluded. HLA typing was unavailable for some donors at each locus, so association tests used only the typed subset. In both the original and validation cohorts, the classifier was reported to diagnose cytomegalovirus status with high specificity and sensitivity. According to a later analysis, TCR association rates differed among HLA loci, with DRB1 alleles showing the most associated TCRs and HLA-C alleles showing the fewest. A group of highly shared sequence variants was considered likely to be a technical artifact of the sequencing pipeline. A few of the identified cytomegalovirus-associated TCR beta chains were confirmed in vitro to be specific for cytomegalovirus antigens. Only TCR beta chains were sequenced in this cohort, and the absence of alpha or paired-chain data limited detectable features. According to a later genetic analysis, donors in an Asian-associated ancestry cluster had fewer N-insertions in productive TCRs than the approximately 650-donor mean. A further reported finding was that TCR beta sequences accurately predicted the HLA-A and HLA-B alleles for most subjects in the first cohort. A later analysis found that HLA-associated TCR beta chains were more clonally expanded and had lower generation probabilities than equally common non-associated chains. According to a later analysis, most CMV-associated TCR beta chains appeared to be HLA-restricted, and the HLA associations seemed to be driven largely by CMV exposure. Some 15 rarely observed V segments, including chromosome 9 orphons, were excluded from the earlier analysis of several hundred of the donors because counts were too low. According to a later analysis, parvovirus B19, influenza, CMV and Epstein-Barr virus appeared linked to several top co-occurrence clusters. V-gene and J-gene trimming of TCR beta chains was associated with a missense DCLRE1C variant in a later genetic analysis, and the association was replicated in an independent cohort. Immune exposure information for the cohort was limited to CMV serostatus. The study listed approximately 150 TCR beta chains as associated with cytomegalovirus. Across donors, most TCR sequences were observed very rarely, whereas some public TCRs were present in many individuals. At a false discovery rate of 0.05, a later analysis linked roughly 17,000 TCR beta sequences to specific HLA alleles. In an earlier analysis of 587 of the donors, most TCR beta V segments appeared in productive rearrangements about 87% or about 30% of the time, broadly matching IMGT annotations. Presence/absence analyses assumed roughly uniform sequencing depth across donors, an assumption that may not hold. According to the authors, the approach could potentially be generalized to other disease states and immunological phenotypes. Linkage disequilibrium might explain the correlated functional status among segregating V segments, but an unknown experimental factor could not be ruled out. Assigning TCR associations to individual alleles was difficult when HLA alleles, especially DR and DQ, strongly co-occurred.

As to this clone: Its antigen is currently not known. The record has no base qualities; no much larger clone is one base away.

The receptor library was made with the immunoSEQ multiplex PCR assay. A mixture of 60 forward primers for TCR Vbeta segments and 13 reverse primers for TCR Jbeta segments was used in the multiplex PCR. Amplification of the CDR3 region of rearranged TCR beta genes was performed with a multiplex PCR assay on genomic DNA. On the Illumina HiSeq System, the amplified TCR beta libraries were sequenced as 87-base-pair reads. From the authors' description of their analysis: In a later analysis, tens of millions of unique TCR beta chains were counted across the approximately 670 repertoires, and roughly 11 million of these chains were shared by at least two donors. To remove PCR and sequencing errors, raw reads were error-corrected and collapsed into unique sequences using a nearest-neighbor algorithm that merged closely related sequences. To assign V, D and J gene segments, CDR3 sequences were aligned to IMGT reference sequences. For a sequence to be retained, a match of at least six nucleotides to both a V gene segment and a J gene segment was required. Rearrangements were called productive when the CDR3 lacked stop codons and stayed in frame with V and J; all others were non-productive. Following IMGT convention, CDR3 was defined as the stretch from the second conserved V-encoded cysteine up to the conserved J-encoded phenylalanine. The earlier analysis of 587 of the donors excluded any sequence lacking an unambiguous match to a single V gene segment. In an earlier analysis of several hundred of the donors, V segments were called functional above 56.7% productive rearrangements and were called segregating when the between-donor standard deviation exceeded 5%. A statistical classification framework was developed to diagnose cytomegalovirus status using the catalog of TCR beta chain sequences. V and J gene assignment, in a later analysis, came from comparing TCR nucleotide sequences with IMGT/GENE-DB human TR gene sequences. The TCRdist pipeline was used in a later analysis to assign CDR3 sequences and most-parsimonious VDJ recombination scenarios. In a later analysis, each TCR beta chain was defined by its CDR3 amino acid sequence together with its V-gene family, and reads without a unique V-gene family were excluded. To address suspected cross-contamination and a sequencing artifact, a later analysis removed approximately 600 highly shared, low-generation-probability nucleotide sequences. For each public chain, a later analysis derived a clonal expansion index from normalized ranks of inferred template counts within each repertoire. A later analysis computed generation probabilities with a VDJ recombination model fitted to out-of-frame rearrangements, and checked the results against IGoR. Hypergeometric tests were used in a later analysis to score TCR-TCR, TCR-HLA and TCR-CMV co-occurrence, with a repertoire-size bias correction applied to the TCR pairs. A later analysis estimated false discovery rates by permuting HLA or CMV assignments 20 times. In a later analysis, co-occurring TCRs were grouped with DBSCAN, and TCRdist sequence similarity was added when clustering was performed within HLA-allele-positive subsets. Co-occurrence clustering excluded repertoires with fewer than 30,000 or more than 120,000 public chains, plus five with anomalous nucleotide sharing. TCRdb retrieved this table from immuneACCESS and kept in-frame rearrangements only. Not all clones are present; in checked studies, unresolved V genes account for under half, and no reason is known for the remainder. The D gene and trimming were derived from the DNA, and the V and J assignments and clone size from that table. For this sample there are approximately 190,000 clones; 75% to 90% appear just once. More than 6% of the sample goes to the ten largest clones.

In total, approximately 610 healthy bone marrow donors made up the cohort. All cohort members were sampled while nominally healthy, although unrecorded immune exposures were likely present. The donor tested CMV seropositive, placing the donor among the 289 seropositive members of the cohort. A peripheral blood sample was provided by each donor, and peripheral blood mononuclear cells were used for TCR beta sequencing. The Qiagen DNeasy Blood Extraction Kit was used to extract genomic DNA from the blood cell samples. The CDR3 contains 17 residues, cysteine and phenylalanine counted. Of the read, only the CDR3 DNA is kept; its 51 bases are in frame from base 1. CDR1 SGHVS and CDR2 FQNEAQ were looked up in the germline V gene. V is pared back by 4 bases and J by 3 bases, with 20 bases lying between the germline termini.

The V and J genes are TRBV7-8 and TRBJ2-3; possibly the D gene is TRBD2, per 7 matching bases. The sample consisted of PBMCs. The source of this sequence is a man aged 40-49 years in good health and CMV-seropositive. The nucleotides read TGTGCCAGCAGCTCCGACATTACAGGGAGGGGGACAGATACGCAGTATTTT. Translated, this gives CASSSDITGRGTDTQYF. The reference TRBV7-8 and TRBJ2-3 proteins fill in what lies around the CDR3, so the full variable domain reads GAGVSQSPRYKVAKRGQDVALRCDPISGHVSLFWYQQALGQGPEFLTYFQNEAQLDKSGLPSDRFFAERPEGSVSTLKIQRTQQEDSAVYLCASSSDITGRGTDTQYFGPGTRLTVL.